This TCR beta chain derives from a study of early T cells in non-severe SARS-CoV-2 infection. Germline loops: CDR1 SQVTM, CDR2 ANQGSEA. V gave up 7 bases and J gave up 2 bases; unmatched junction bases: 4. The CDR3 loop spans 13 amino acids. This clonotype has just a few counts. TCRdb independently ran MiXCR on the 5' RACE reads; one entry per CDR3 protein. The sample holds about 69,000 distinct CDR3 sequences; over 10% are singletons and the top ten take 5% to 7%. This sequence joins TRBV29-1 and TRBJ2-7, with TRBD1 matching 11 bases. The sequence derives from an adult who was a healthcare worker with PCR-confirmed SARS-CoV-2 infection or an uninfected control (not recorded which). Sequenced here: whole blood, sampled at baseline. CDR3 DNA: TGCAGCGCGGGACAGGGGGACACCTACGAGCAGTACTTC. Translation gives CSAGQGDTYEQYF.